A selection of T cell receptor beta chains follows, all from one sample in a study of beta chain features in type 1 diabetes. Assay: immunoSEQ multiplex PCR; the TCRdb copy retains only in-frame clones and omits some. The sample contains some 270,000 clones, 7.5% to 9.5% of which appear only once. The sample taken for sequencing was central memory CD4+ T cells from blood. The origin of the receptors is a young woman in good health. Both conserved end residues are part of each CDR3. The order of the fields is CDR3 protein, V gene, J gene.

CASSLAGQSQYF	TRBV7-2	TRBJ2-4
CASSAWNQETQYF	TRBV6-5	TRBJ2-5
CASSLGGDSNVLTF	TRBV11-3	TRBJ2-6
CASSFFRRGNQPQHF	TRBV5-8	TRBJ1-5
CSAPLITEAFF	TRBV20-1	TRBJ1-1
CAISEAGAHEQYF	TRBV10-3	TRBJ2-7
CAWSVGTGYYGYTF	TRBV30	TRBJ1-2
CSVEIGMGETQYF	TRBV29-1	TRBJ2-5
CASSESGQGRNTEAFF	TRBV10-1	TRBJ1-1
CASSPGRGDDNQPQHF	TRBV7-9	TRBJ1-5
CASSDEGADTQYF	TRBV6-4	TRBJ2-3
CASSGGLAGQQETQYF	TRBV7-9	TRBJ2-5
CASRQSAQGRGYGYTF	TRBV27	TRBJ1-2
CATGGQINTEAFF	TRBV2	TRBJ1-1
CASSGSGGRIGAKNIQYF	TRBV9	TRBJ2-4
CASSAQLAASPHEQYF	TRBV9	TRBJ2-7
CASGGQGFGTNEQFF	TRBV6-5	TRBJ2-1
CASSHREKDEQYF	TRBV7-3	TRBJ2-7
CASSSGNTDTQYF	TRBV2	TRBJ2-3
CASMRAGEVAGELFF	TRBV2	TRBJ2-2
CASSSGTGVTLTDTQYF	TRBV27	TRBJ2-3
CAWTGLSYNEQFF	TRBV30	TRBJ2-1
CASSRAGGTTYNEQFF	TRBV7-3	TRBJ2-1
CASSLGYRGGGNTIYF	TRBV7-6	TRBJ1-3
CASSYDGTDTQYF	TRBV7-2	TRBJ2-3
CASSSIDSQNEQFF	TRBV13	TRBJ2-1
CASSPPSWANEKLFF	TRBV18	TRBJ1-4
CASSLHGTAANTGELFF	TRBV28	TRBJ2-2
CASSLGSLNTEAFF	TRBV7-2	TRBJ1-1
CASSLMGECTF	TRBV7-2	TRBJ1-2
CASVLRTGGFTEAFF	TRBV19	TRBJ1-1
CSVRDRYEKLFF	TRBV29-1	TRBJ1-4
CSGREGARTDTQYF	TRBV7-9	TRBJ2-3
CASSPDRLFTDTQYF	TRBV11-1	TRBJ2-3
CASSYSLQGLSEQYF	TRBV6-5	TRBJ2-7
CASSLARGFFTDTQYF	TRBV11-3	TRBJ2-3
CASSPTGRNTGELFF	TRBV2	TRBJ2-2